What follows are 7 T cell receptor beta chains derived from one specimen sequenced in a study of T cell changes during pregnancy in multiple sclerosis (dated 2019 in TCRdb). The receptor library was made with the immunoSEQ multiplex PCR assay. The table comes from immuneACCESS by way of TCRdb, which keeps in-frame sequences with V and J called. Part of the clones is missing from these tables; in studies checked, under half for an unresolved V gene and the rest for unknown reasons. Recorded for this sample are 45,000 to 55,000 clones; approximately 85% of them occurred a single time. Around 1.3% of the sample comes from the top ten. The material sequenced was CD4+ T cells from peripheral blood mononuclear cells, taken in the second trimester of pregnancy. The receptors derive from a female donor with multiple sclerosis, enrolled in a pregnancy study.

This clone was observed a handful of times. The chain couples TRBV27 to TRBJ1-2; weak D call: TRBD1 (5 bases). Per germline, CDR1 MNHEY and CDR2 SMNVEV (reference sequence). V lost 5 bases, J lost 7 bases, and 17 bases lay in between. The CDR3 is 14 amino acids. As DNA, the CDR3 is TGTGCCAGCAGTCGCGTGGGGGGGGAGGGTGGCTACACCTTC. Translation: CASSRVGGEGGYTF.

The chain links TRBV18 to TRBJ2-5; TRBD2 agrees at 10 bases. After removal of 2 bases from V and 1 base from J, the junction contained 13 bases not matched to a gene. This CDR3 spans 19 amino acids. The germline CDR1 and CDR2 sequences are KGHSH and LQKENI. The CDR3 is CASSPFGGRTSGFQETQYF. For the CDR3, the DNA is TGTGCCAGCTCACCATTCGGGGGAAGGACTAGCGGCTTCCAAGAGACCCAGTACTTC.

This clone was seen just once. V is TRBV6-1 and J is TRBJ1-4; 7 nucleotides align to TRBD1. With V trimmed by 2 bases and J by 4 bases, 10 bases remained unmatched. Germline assignment: CDR1 MNHNS and CDR2 SASEGT. The CDR3 has 17 residues. CDR3 DNA: TGTGCCAGCAGTGAAAAGCGACAGGGACGGGGTAATGAAAAACTGTTTTTT. It codes for CASSEKRQGRGNEKLFF.

The chain has TRBV29-1 and TRBJ2-1, with TRBD1 matching 9 bases. The CDR3 is made up of 16 amino acids. CDR1 is SQVTM and CDR2 is ANQGSEA in the germline V gene. After removal of 7 bases from V and 5 bases from J, the junction contained 15 bases not matched to a gene. CDR3 in DNA: TGCAGCGCCCCCTCACCCGGGACAGGGAAGGACAATGAGCAGTTCTTC. It codes for CSAPSPGTGKDNEQFF.

Here the CDR3 reads CASSIWIAGGTGEQYF. The CDR3 nucleotides read TGTGCCAGTAGTATATGGATAGCGGGAGGAACGGGCGAGCAGTACTTC. The gene calls are TRBV19 and TRBJ2-7, with 10 bases matching TRBD2. V dropped 2 bases and J dropped 6; count of bases not matched to a gene: 10. In germline, CDR1 is LNHDA, CDR2 SQIVND (reference sequence). The CDR3 totals 16 residues.

The genes are TRBV5-1 and TRBJ1-1, with D maybe TRBD1 (6 bases). Per the germline V gene, CDR1 is SGHRS and CDR2 is YFSETQ. This CDR3 spans 16 amino acids. The ends were cut back, 4 bases at V and 2 bases at J, with 18 bases in the middle. This CDR3 reads CASSLGSDSVNTEAFF. Here the CDR3 DNA reads TGCGCCAGCAGCCTAGGGTCGGACAGCGTTAACACTGAAGCTTTCTTT.

V is TRBV10-3 and J is TRBJ1-5, with 7 bases that match TRBD1. The CDR3 spans 17 residues. The J segment lost 0 bases and the V segment lost 5 bases, leaving 10 bases of the junction unmatched. CDR1 is ENHRY and CDR2 is SYGVKD in the germline V gene. CDR3 DNA sequence: TGTGCCATCAGTTCCGGGACTGACAGGGTTAGCAATCAGCCCCAGCATTTT. Amino acids: CAISSGTDRVSNQPQHF.